Presented here are 21 T cell receptor beta chains from one specimen sequenced in a study of blood T cell repertoires in COVID-19. Profiled with immunoSEQ multiplex PCR; TCRdb holds only in-frame clones, not every one. The data contain 100,000 or so clones, about 90% of them singletons. Sequencing used peripheral blood. The source of these receptors is a woman in her twenties or thirties with acute or convalescent COVID-19.

This clone was seen a handful of times. V and J are TRBV9 and TRBJ1-1; 9 bases are shared with TRBD1. Trimming took 2 bases from V and 6 from J; bases not matched to a gene: 5. The germline gives CDR1 SGDLS, CDR2 YYNGEE. The CDR3 totals 14 residues. CDR3 coding DNA: TGTGCCAGCAGCGTCCGGGACAGGGTCGCTGAAGCTTTCTTT. This encodes CASSVRDRVAEAFF.

V is TRBV24-1 and J is TRBJ2-3; weak D call: TRBD1 (5 bases). This CDR3 spans 20 amino acids. Trimming left V 4 bases short and J 1 base short, with 26 bases between. Per the germline V gene, CDR1 is KGHDR and CDR2 is SFDVKD. CDR3 sequence (DNA): TGTGCCACCAGTGAACCCGTAGGGGCAAACAAGGGGCCGGGCACAGATACGCAGTATTTT. Amino acids: CATSEPVGANKGPGTDTQYF.

This clone was detected once. This chain links TRBV9 with TRBJ2-3, with 8 bases that match TRBD2. In germline, CDR1 is SGDLS, CDR2 YYNGEE. The CDR3 length is 15 residues. Trimming at V came to 4 bases and at J to 2 bases, leaving 6 bases not matched to a gene. Written as DNA, the CDR3 is TGTGCCAGCAGCCAACTAGCGGAGAACACAGATACGCAGTATTTT. The encoded protein is CASSQLAENTDTQYF.

This clone was picked up a small number of times. The chain employs TRBV7-6 and TRBJ2-3; 8 positions match TRBD2. V shed 7 bases, J shed 5 bases, and the junction held 8 bases outside the gene matches. The CDR3 is 14 amino acids. Germline assignment: CDR1 SGHVS and CDR2 FNYEAQ. The CDR3 loop is CASTLRAGGDTQYF. The CDR3 region has the DNA TGTGCCAGCACCTTGAGGGCGGGGGGAGATACGCAGTATTTT.

This clone is a singleton in its sample. V is TRBV18 and J is TRBJ1-2; TRBD1 agrees at 9 bases. Germline V lookup: CDR1 KGHSH, CDR2 LQKENI. The CDR3 runs 12 residues. J gave up 12 bases and V 4 bases, and 6 bases lay outside the gene matches. CDR3 region: CASSRDRVIHTF. The CDR3 region has the DNA TGTGCCAGCTCACGGGACAGGGTTATCCACACCTTC.

This chain joins TRBV7-9 and TRBJ1-4, with D perhaps TRBD1 (6 bases). Germline CDR1 SEHNR, CDR2 FQNEAQ (reference sequence). This CDR3 has 18 amino acids. V shed 0 bases and J shed 8 bases, with 22 bases lying between them. CDR3 sequence: CASSLARIWDMAGEKLFF. The CDR3 coding sequence is TGTGCCAGCAGCTTAGCGAGGATATGGGACATGGCCGGCGAAAAACTGTTTTTT.

The V gene is TRBV18, the J gene TRBJ1-4, with D perhaps matching TRBD1 (6 bases). The CDR3 extends over 15 amino acids. CDR1 and CDR2 (germline): KGHSH, LQKENI. Trimming removed 1 base from V and 5 bases from J, with 11 bases in between. CDR3: CASSPLGTQNEKLFF. The CDR3 nucleotides are TGTGCCAGCTCACCACTCGGGACACAAAATGAAAAACTGTTTTTT.

This clone has more than one count but fewer than ten. The chain couples TRBV30 to TRBJ2-7, with D hard to call. V was trimmed by 2 bases and J by 0 bases, leaving 8 bases between them. This CDR3 has 13 residues. Germline CDR1 reads GTSNPN; CDR2 reads SVGIG (reference sequence). CDR3 residues: CAWSSSVSYEQYF. In DNA form, the CDR3 reads TGTGCCTGGAGTTCGAGCGTCTCCTACGAGCAGTACTTC.

The chain uses TRBV19 and TRBJ2-7; D may be TRBD1 (6 bases). The germline V gene encodes CDR1 LNHDA and CDR2 SQIVND (reference sequence). CDR3 size: 15 residues. V lost 5 bases and J lost 6, with 20 bases in between. The CDR3: CASSLIGQGPREQYF. CDR3 in DNA: TGTGCCAGTAGTCTCATAGGTCAGGGGCCCCGCGAGCAGTACTTC.

This rearrangement joins TRBV10-3 to TRBJ2-1; D is uncertain. The CDR3 is made up of 13 amino acids. V gave up 6 bases and J gave up 1 base, with 7 bases separating them. Germline loops: CDR1 ENHRY, CDR2 SYGVKD. CDR3 sequence: CAIRSSSYNEQFF. The DNA of the CDR3 is TGTGCCATCAGGTCCTCTTCCTACAATGAGCAGTTCTTC.

The genes are TRBV5-1 and TRBJ1-1; no reliable D call. Germline values: CDR1 SGHRS, CDR2 YFSETQ. This CDR3 region has 13 residues. V dropped 2 bases and J dropped 1 base, with 6 bases sitting between them. The CDR3 DNA reads as TGCGCCAGCAGCTTTCGTCCGAACACTGAAGCTTTCTTT. Translation gives CASSFRPNTEAFF.

This chain joins TRBV19 and TRBJ1-5, with a possible D match to TRBD1 (5 bases). Germline CDR1 is LNHDA and CDR2 is SQIVND (reference sequence). The germline V and J ends were trimmed by 6 bases and 2 bases, with 8 bases remaining between them. This CDR3 has 13 residues. CDR3 sequence reads: CASRVGGNQPQHF. The CDR3 nucleotides read TGTGCCAGTAGGGTAGGGGGCAATCAGCCCCAGCATTTT. Full variable domain (remainder filled in from reference TRBV19 and TRBJ1-5): DGGITQSPKYLFRKEGQNVTLSCEQNLNHDAMYWYRQDPGQGLRLIYYSQIVNDFQKGDIAEGYSVSREKKESFPLTVTSAQKNPTAFYLCASRVGGNQPQHFGDGTRLSIL.

This clone was detected once. This sequence joins TRBV7-9 and TRBJ2-7; no definite D call. V was clipped by 2 bases and J by 2 bases, with 10 bases between them. The CDR3 totals 14 residues. Germline V CDR1 and CDR2: SEHNR, FQNEAQ (reference sequence). The CDR3 DNA reads TGTGCCAGCAGCTTAAGTGAGGTTCCCTACGAGCAGTACTTC. As protein: CASSLSEVPYEQYF.

The rearrangement uses TRBV11-3 and TRBJ2-2; D not resolved. From germline, CDR1 is SGHNT and CDR2 YENEEA. V was pared by 5 bases and J by 6 bases, with 7 bases between. The CDR3 has 12 residues. This CDR3 is CASSPRAGELFF. CDR3 sequence (DNA): TGTGCCAGCAGCCCCCGGGCCGGGGAGCTGTTTTTT.

The gene calls are TRBV11-2 and TRBJ2-1, with TRBD1 as a possible D gene (5 bases). Trimming stripped 0 bases from V and 9 bases from J, with 12 bases between. The germline V gene encodes CDR1 SGHAT and CDR2 FQNNGV. The CDR3 is 14 residues long. CDR3 sequence: CASSLDPTGGEQFF. CDR3 coding DNA: TGTGCCAGCAGCTTAGATCCCACAGGTGGTGAGCAGTTCTTC.

CDR3 nucleotides: TGTGCCAGTAGTATAATCGCAGGGTCTGGGGCCAACGTCCTGACTTTC. It yields the protein CASSIIAGSGANVLTF. This chain uses TRBV19 with TRBJ2-6; weak D call: TRBD1 (5 bases). CDR1 and CDR2 from the germline V gene are LNHDA and SQIVND (reference sequence). This CDR3 contains 16 residues. Trimming took off 2 bases at V and 1 base at J, with 9 bases between the two ends.

The chain combines TRBV2 with TRBJ1-3; no clear D. This CDR3 is 15 amino acids long. Trimming cost V 3 bases and J 4 bases, with 13 bases left between them. Germline V CDR1 and CDR2: SNHLY, FYNNEI. The CDR3 DNA is TGTGCCAGCAGTGACCTTGTGGCTGGCGGAAACACCATATATTTT. Translating gives CASSDLVAGGNTIYF.

This chain connects TRBV6-6 to TRBJ1-5; 10 bases map to TRBD1. V dropped 5 bases and J dropped 2; count of bases not matched to a gene: 3. This CDR3 region has 15 residues. Germline CDR1 reads MNHNY; CDR2 reads SVGAGI (reference sequence). The CDR3 reads CASSRDRGGNQPQHF. The CDR3, as DNA: TGTGCCAGCAGTAGGGACAGGGGAGGCAATCAGCCCCAGCATTTT.

This clone appeared once. The chain carries TRBV27 and TRBJ1-1; 7 nucleotides agree with TRBD1. CDR1 and CDR2 (germline): MNHEY, SMNVEV (reference sequence). With 4 bases clipped from V and 4 bases from J, the junction kept 9 bases outside the gene matches. The CDR3 consists of 15 residues. The CDR3 DNA is TGTGCCAGCAGTTGGGTCAGGGGGAAGAGCACTGAAGCTTTCTTT. Translated: CASSWVRGKSTEAFF.

The rearrangement uses TRBV18 and TRBJ2-5; tentatively, D is TRBD1 (5 bases). Germline values: CDR1 KGHSH, CDR2 LQKENI. The CDR3 runs to 13 residues. V was cut by 6 bases and J by 1 base, with 9 bases left in between. CDR3 in amino acids: CASSRQPQETQYF. Here the CDR3 DNA reads TGTGCCAGCTCTCGACAGCCCCAAGAGACCCAGTACTTC.

This clone was observed a handful of times. V is TRBV27 and J is TRBJ1-5; TRBD1 is a possible D gene (6 bases). V lost 8 bases and J lost 4, with 27 bases in between. This CDR3 is built from 18 residues. Germline V gene sequence: CDR1 MNHEY, CDR2 SMNVEV (reference sequence). CDR3 in amino acids: CASSPRQAGTPTNQPQHF. In nucleotides, the CDR3 is TGTGCCAGCTCACCCCGACAAGCCGGGACACCAACAAATCAGCCCCAGCATTTT.